The T cell receptor (beta chain) under discussion was sequenced for a study of cytomegalovirus exposure and HLA in healthy donors. Study findings and constraints: It was reported that the classifier diagnosed cytomegalovirus status with high specificity and sensitivity in both the original and validation cohorts.

PCR amplification relied on 60 Vbeta primers (plus 13 Jbeta primers). Assay used: immunoSEQ multiplex PCR; TCRdb lists only in-frame clones, some missing. This table lists roughly 120,000 clones. About this clone: No antigen is known for it.

CDR1 and CDR2 (germline): MGHDK, SYGVNS. The CDR3 contains 18 residues. This receptor was taken from a man aged 25-45 years in good health and CMV-seronegative. The chain recombines TRBV25-1 with TRBJ2-5, with D perhaps matching TRBD2 (5 bases). Matching the DNA end better, TRBJ2-7 makes the J call doubtful. The sequenced sample was PBMCs. As DNA, the CDR3 is TGTGCCAGCAGAGGGTCCGGGAAGGTATCCGGGCATCCCTACGAGCAGTACTTC. Translation gives CASRGSGKVSGHPYEQYF.